One sample yielded the 19 T cell receptor beta chains listed below, sequenced in a study of technical replicates of blood from several donors. Sequencing used immunoSEQ multiplex PCR; TCRdb keeps in-frame clones, though not all of them. Seen here are roughly 69,000 clones, roughly 97% observed once, and the top ten hold 0.25% to 0.3%. The specimen was T cells isolated from PBMCs. Source of these receptors: a human donor in good health.

As concerns this clone: Other DNA variants within this sample encode the same CDR3. The chain employs TRBV7-9 and TRBJ1-1; D gene unclear. The CDR3 is made up of 12 amino acids. Germline CDR1 reads SEHNR; CDR2 reads FQNEAQ (reference sequence). V dropped 5 bases and J dropped 2 bases, with 6 bases sitting between them. CDR3: CASSPVNTEAFF. CDR3 nucleotide sequence: TGTGCCAGCAGCCCGGTAAACACTGAAGCTTTCTTT.

The sample holds one count of this clone. This rearrangement joins TRBV19 to TRBJ1-1; D ambiguous. This CDR3 contains 10 residues. V was shortened by 9 bases and J by 11 bases, with 13 bases between the two germline ends. Looked up from germline, CDR1 is LNHDA and CDR2 is SQIVND (reference sequence). CDR3 amino acids: CASRGEYAFF. CDR3 DNA: TGTGCCAGCCGTGGGGAGTACGCTTTCTTT.

The genes are TRBV9 and TRBJ2-3; weak D call: TRBD1 (6 bases). CDR3 size: 15 residues. Germline V gene lookup returns CDR1 SGDLS and CDR2 YYNGEE. V was pared by 4 bases and J by 3 bases, with 15 bases between. CDR3 amino acids: CASSQGGLGTDTQYF. The CDR3 nucleotides are TGTGCCAGCAGCCAAGGGGGATTGGGAACAGATACGCAGTATTTT.

The rearrangement joins TRBV2 to TRBJ2-3, with D maybe TRBD1 (5 bases). Germline V gives CDR1 SNHLY, CDR2 FYNNEI. The CDR3 is 12 residues long. The V gene lost 8 bases and the J gene lost 3 bases, with 9 bases spanning the gap. CDR3 bases: TGTGCCAGCGTTAAGGGGACAGATACGCAGTATTTT. Its translation is CASVKGTDTQYF.

This sequence joins TRBV6-1 and TRBJ1-2; D may be TRBD1 (6 bases). This CDR3 has 13 amino acids. Trimming took off 3 bases at V and 4 bases at J, with 9 bases between the two ends. Germline V gene data show CDR1 as MNHNS and CDR2 as SASEGT. In DNA form, the CDR3 reads TGTGCCAGCAGTGAGGGGGCCCCCTATGGCTACACCTTC. This sequence encodes CASSEGAPYGYTF.

The chain has TRBV28 and TRBJ2-3; 10 nucleotides match TRBD2. The CDR3 loop spans 19 amino acids. CDR1 and CDR2 (germline): MDHEN, SYDVKM. With 6 bases clipped from V and 0 bases from J, the junction kept 15 bases outside the gene matches. CDR3 bases: TGTGCCAGCAGGCCAGGACTAGCGGAATCCTACTTTAGCACAGATACGCAGTATTTT. It translates to CASRPGLAESYFSTDTQYF.

The V gene is TRBV4-3, the J gene TRBJ2-4; tentative D call: TRBD1 (6 bases). This CDR3 is 15 amino acids long. V dropped 3 bases and J dropped 5 bases, with 14 bases sitting between them. Per the germline V gene, CDR1 is LGHNA and CDR2 is YSLEER. The CDR3 region is CASSQDSRAENIQYF. Written as DNA, the CDR3 is TGCGCCAGCAGCCAGGACAGCAGGGCCGAAAACATTCAGTACTTC.

The rearrangement links TRBV6-5 to TRBJ2-7; D is possibly TRBD1 (6 bases). This CDR3 is built from 16 residues. CDR1 MNHEY and CDR2 SVGAGI come from the germline V gene. Trimming cost V 0 bases and J 0 bases, with 12 bases left between them. The CDR3 DNA reads as TGTGCCAGCAGTTACTCGGACAGTCTGAGCTCCTACGAGCAGTACTTC. This encodes CASSYSDSLSSYEQYF.

This clone was seen a single time. CDR3 sequence: CASSLGQLDGYTF. The DNA of the CDR3 is TGTGCCAGCAGCCTAGGACAGCTAGATGGCTACACCTTC. The chain employs TRBV7-2 and TRBJ1-2; possible D gene TRBD1, 6 bases. CDR3 length: 13 amino acids. Trimming left V 5 bases short and J 6 bases short, with 13 bases between. Germline lookup yields CDR1 SGHTA and CDR2 FQGNSA.

The chain carries TRBV5-6 and TRBJ1-5; unclear D gene. The germline V gene has CDR1 SGHDT and CDR2 YYEEEE. V lost 2 bases and J 7 bases, leaving 7 bases between the germline ends. The CDR3 spans 12 residues. The CDR3 here is CASSFPGQPQHF. In DNA form, the CDR3 reads TGTGCCAGCAGCTTCCCGGGGCAGCCCCAGCATTTT.

The chain joins TRBV9 to TRBJ2-1; D uncertain. In germline, CDR1 is SGDLS, CDR2 YYNGEE. This CDR3 contains 13 residues. With 7 bases removed from V and 9 bases from J, the gap between germline ends came to 17 bases. CDR3 sequence: CASGPNTSGEQFF. In nucleotides, the CDR3 is TGTGCCAGCGGCCCTAATACTTCAGGTGAGCAGTTCTTC.

The V call is TRBV2, the J call TRBJ2-2; 10 nucleotides match TRBD2. The germline V gene encodes CDR1 SNHLY and CDR2 FYNNEI. The CDR3 is 15 amino acids. Germline trimming cut 6 bases from V and 1 base from J; bases unmatched to any gene: 2. This CDR3 is CASSGLAENTGELFF. CDR3 coding DNA: TGTGCCAGCAGCGGACTAGCGGAGAACACCGGGGAGCTGTTTTTT.

J is TRBJ1-5 and V is TRBV19, with 10 bases fitting TRBD1. Germline loops: CDR1 LNHDA, CDR2 SQIVND (reference sequence). The CDR3 is 17 residues long. V lost 5 bases to trimming and J lost 0 bases; unmatched junction nucleotides: 7. The CDR3 coding sequence is TGTGCCAGTAGTGGTCGACAGGGGGCGGGTAGCAATCAGCCCCAGCATTTT. As protein: CASSGRQGAGSNQPQHF.

The chain uses TRBV7-2 and TRBJ2-2; tentative D call: TRBD1 (6 bases). CDR3 length: 15 amino acids. V lost 4 bases and J lost 6, with 15 bases in between. The germline V gene encodes CDR1 SGHTA and CDR2 FQGNSA. The CDR3 DNA reads TGTGCCAGCAGCTCGCAGCGAGGGGGATCCGGGGAGCTGTTTTTT. Protein product: CASSSQRGGSGELFF.

The CDR3 is CASSSIRQGRTKGETQYF. The CDR3 DNA is TGTGCCAGCAGCTCCATTCGACAGGGGAGGACCAAGGGAGAGACCCAGTACTTC. The V call is TRBV11-2, the J call TRBJ2-5; 8 bases are a match to TRBD1. The CDR3 contains 18 residues. J was trimmed by 4 bases and V by 4 bases; bases with no gene match: 17. Germline CDR1 and CDR2: SGHAT and FQNNGV.

This chain uses TRBV18 with TRBJ2-3, with 8 bases identical to TRBD1. The CDR3 runs 15 residues. Per the germline V gene, CDR1 is KGHSH and CDR2 is LQKENI. J gave up 2 bases and V 3 bases, and 4 bases lay outside the gene matches. The CDR3 here is CASSPTDRDTDTQYF. The CDR3 DNA reads as TGTGCCAGCTCACCTACGGACAGGGACACAGATACGCAGTATTTT.

The rearrangement uses TRBV7-9 and TRBJ2-5; the match to TRBD2 covers 7 bases. Germline trimming cut 3 bases from V and 9 bases from J; bases unmatched to any gene: 16. CDR1 and CDR2 from the germline V gene are SEHNR and FQNEAQ (reference sequence). There are 16 residues in the CDR3. In nucleotides, the CDR3 is TGTGCCAGCAGCTTCAACTCCCGGGACTACCTGAGGGCCCAGTACTTC. Its protein product is CASSFNSRDYLRAQYF. The whole variable domain, remainder taken from reference TRBV7-9 and TRBJ2-5, is DTGVSQNPRHKITKRGQNVTFRCDPISEHNRLYWYRQTLGQGPEFLTYFQNEAQLEKSRLLSDRFSAERPKGSFSTLEIQRTEQGDSAMYLCASSFNSRDYLRAQYFGPGTRLLVL.

The J gene is TRBJ2-2, the V gene TRBV28; tentative D call: TRBD1 (7 bases). The CDR3 covers 15 residues. The V gene's germline CDR1 is MDHEN and CDR2 SYDVKM. V shed 2 bases and J shed 5 bases, with 12 bases lying between them. The CDR3 DNA is TGTGCCAGCAGTTTAACAGGGGAGGAGACCGGGGAGCTGTTTTTT. It is translated as CASSLTGEETGELFF.

This sequence joins TRBV7-9 and TRBJ2-7; 10 bases are a match to TRBD1. Germline values: CDR1 SEHNR, CDR2 FQNEAQ (reference sequence). V lost 6 bases, J lost 2 bases, and 7 bases stayed unmatched. The CDR3 is 15 residues long. The CDR3 nucleotides read TGTGCCAGCAGTTATGACAGGGGGCTCGCCTACGAGCAGTACTTC. As protein: CASSYDRGLAYEQYF. The whole variable domain, remainder taken from reference TRBV7-9 and TRBJ2-7, is DTGVSQNPRHKITKRGQNVTFRCDPISEHNRLYWYRQTLGQGPEFLTYFQNEAQLEKSRLLSDRFSAERPKGSFSTLEIQRTEQGDSAMYLCASSYDRGLAYEQYFGPGTRLTVT.